This T cell receptor beta chain was found in a study of CD8 T cells in Susac syndrome. RNA amounts of roughly 0.45 to 1 ug underwent reverse transcription with random hexamers. By means of immunoSEQ multiplex PCR, TCR beta CDR3 spanning 54 Vbeta and 13 Jbeta underwent amplification. In TCRdb, the immunoSEQ multiplex PCR reads were re-called with MiXCR into one record per CDR3 protein. The table records about 280,000 distinct CDR3 sequences, 70% to 90% of them present only once. Sequencing of TCR beta drew on CD8+ and CD4+ T cells from blood. Negative isolation was used for CD8+ and CD4+ T cells and FACS enrichment for TEMRA cells. Sequencing was done on a sample of CD8+ T cells from PBMCs. This clonotype originated in a human donor with multiple sclerosis.

Here the CDR3 reads CASGWGLEELFF. The CDR3 nucleotides are TGTGCTAGTGGTTGGGGCTTGGAGGAGCTGTTTTTT. The chain couples TRBV12-5 to TRBJ2-2; D might be TRBD1 (5 bases). Trimming left V 4 bases short and J 10 bases short, with 10 bases between. CDR3 length: 12 residues. Germline values: CDR1 LGHNT, CDR2 FRNRAP. The full variable domain, with the rest looked up from reference TRBV12-5 and TRBJ2-2, is DARVTQTPRHKVTEMGQEVTMRCQPILGHNTVFWYRQTMMQGLELLAYFRNRAPLDDSGMPKDRFSAEMPDATLATLKIQPSEPRDSAVYFCASGWGLEELFFGEGSRLTVL.